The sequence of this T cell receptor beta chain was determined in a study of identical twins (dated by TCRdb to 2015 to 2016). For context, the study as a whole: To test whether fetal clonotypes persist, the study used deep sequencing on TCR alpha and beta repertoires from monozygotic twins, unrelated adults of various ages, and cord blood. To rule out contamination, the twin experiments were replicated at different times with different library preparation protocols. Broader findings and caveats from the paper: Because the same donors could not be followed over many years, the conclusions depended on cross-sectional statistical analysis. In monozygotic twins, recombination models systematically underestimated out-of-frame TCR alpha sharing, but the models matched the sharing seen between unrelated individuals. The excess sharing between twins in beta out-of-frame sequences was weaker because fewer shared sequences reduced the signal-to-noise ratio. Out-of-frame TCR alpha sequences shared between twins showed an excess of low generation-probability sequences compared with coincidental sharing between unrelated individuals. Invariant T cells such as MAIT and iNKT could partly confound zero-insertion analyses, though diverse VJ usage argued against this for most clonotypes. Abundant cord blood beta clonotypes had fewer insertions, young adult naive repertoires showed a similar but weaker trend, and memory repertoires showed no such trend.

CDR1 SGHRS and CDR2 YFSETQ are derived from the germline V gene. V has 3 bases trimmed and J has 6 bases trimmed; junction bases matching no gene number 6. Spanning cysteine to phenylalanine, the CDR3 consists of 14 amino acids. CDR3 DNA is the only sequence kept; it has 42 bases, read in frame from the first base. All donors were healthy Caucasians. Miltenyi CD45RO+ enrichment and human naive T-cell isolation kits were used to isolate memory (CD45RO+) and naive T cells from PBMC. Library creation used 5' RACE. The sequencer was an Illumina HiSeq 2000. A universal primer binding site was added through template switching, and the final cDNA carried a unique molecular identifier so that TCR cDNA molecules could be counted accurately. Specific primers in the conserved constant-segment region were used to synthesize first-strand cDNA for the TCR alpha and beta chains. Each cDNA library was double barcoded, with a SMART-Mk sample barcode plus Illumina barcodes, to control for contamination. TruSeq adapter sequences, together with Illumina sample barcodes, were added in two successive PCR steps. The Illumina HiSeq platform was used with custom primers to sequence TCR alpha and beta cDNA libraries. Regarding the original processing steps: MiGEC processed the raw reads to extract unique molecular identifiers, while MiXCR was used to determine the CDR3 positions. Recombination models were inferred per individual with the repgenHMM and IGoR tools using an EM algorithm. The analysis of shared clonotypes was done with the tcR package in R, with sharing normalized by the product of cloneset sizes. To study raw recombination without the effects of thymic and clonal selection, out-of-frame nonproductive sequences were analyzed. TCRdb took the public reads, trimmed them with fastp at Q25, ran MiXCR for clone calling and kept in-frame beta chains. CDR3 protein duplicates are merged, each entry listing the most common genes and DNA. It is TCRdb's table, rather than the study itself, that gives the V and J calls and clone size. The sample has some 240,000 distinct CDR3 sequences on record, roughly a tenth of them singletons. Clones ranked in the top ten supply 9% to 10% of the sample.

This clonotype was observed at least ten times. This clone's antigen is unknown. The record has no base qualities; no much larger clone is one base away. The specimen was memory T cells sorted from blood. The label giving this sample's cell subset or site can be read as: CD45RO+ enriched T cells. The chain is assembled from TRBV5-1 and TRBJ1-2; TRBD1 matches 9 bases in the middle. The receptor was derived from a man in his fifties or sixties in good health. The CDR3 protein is CASSSGTGIHGYTF. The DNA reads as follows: TGCGCCAGCAGCTCCGGGACAGGGATCCATGGCTACACCTTC.